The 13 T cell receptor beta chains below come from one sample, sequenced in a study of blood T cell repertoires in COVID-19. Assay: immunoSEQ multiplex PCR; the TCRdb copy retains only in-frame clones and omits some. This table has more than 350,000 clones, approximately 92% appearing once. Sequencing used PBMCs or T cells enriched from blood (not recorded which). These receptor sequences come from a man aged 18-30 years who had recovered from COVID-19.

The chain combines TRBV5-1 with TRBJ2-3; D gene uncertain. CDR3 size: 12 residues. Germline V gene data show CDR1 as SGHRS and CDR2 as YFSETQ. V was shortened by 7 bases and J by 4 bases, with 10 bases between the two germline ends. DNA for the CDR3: TGCGCCAGCCCACGACGGGCAGATACGCAGTATTTT. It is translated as CASPRRADTQYF.

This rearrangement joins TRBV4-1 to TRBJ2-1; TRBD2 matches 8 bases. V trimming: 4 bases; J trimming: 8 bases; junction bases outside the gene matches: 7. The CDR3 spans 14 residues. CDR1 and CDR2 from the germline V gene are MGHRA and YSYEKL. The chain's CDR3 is CASSPRLARDEQFF. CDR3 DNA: TGCGCCAGCAGCCCCCGACTAGCGAGGGATGAGCAGTTCTTC.

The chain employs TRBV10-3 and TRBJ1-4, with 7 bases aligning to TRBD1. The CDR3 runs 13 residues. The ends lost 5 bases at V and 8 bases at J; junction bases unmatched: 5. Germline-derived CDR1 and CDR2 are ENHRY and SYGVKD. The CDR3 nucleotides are TGTGCCATCAGTTGGGACAGAAAAGAAAAACTGTTTTTT. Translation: CAISWDRKEKLFF.

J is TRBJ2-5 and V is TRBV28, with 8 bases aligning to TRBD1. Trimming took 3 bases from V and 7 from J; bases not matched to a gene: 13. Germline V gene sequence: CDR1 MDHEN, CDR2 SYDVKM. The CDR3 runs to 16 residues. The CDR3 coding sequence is TGTGCCAGCAGTTTTACGGCTCATACAGGGGGAAGGACCCAGTACTTC. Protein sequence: CASSFTAHTGGRTQYF.

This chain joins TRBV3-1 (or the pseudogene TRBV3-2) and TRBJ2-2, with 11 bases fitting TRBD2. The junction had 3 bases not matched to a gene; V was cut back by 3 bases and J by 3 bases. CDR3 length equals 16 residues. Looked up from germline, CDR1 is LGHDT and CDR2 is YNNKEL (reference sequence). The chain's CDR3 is CASSQVLAGDTGELFF. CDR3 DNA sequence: TGTGCCAGCAGCCAGGTACTAGCGGGGGACACCGGGGAGCTGTTTTTT.

CDR3 DNA: TGTGCCAGCAGCTTGGTTTCCGTTACGGTTGGCTACACCTTC. The encoded protein is CASSLVSVTVGYTF. The chain recombines TRBV5-5 with TRBJ1-2; D gene ambiguous. The germline CDR1 and CDR2 sequences are SGHKS and YYEKEE (reference sequence). With 0 bases removed from V and 7 bases from J, the gap between germline ends came to 13 bases. This CDR3 has 14 residues.

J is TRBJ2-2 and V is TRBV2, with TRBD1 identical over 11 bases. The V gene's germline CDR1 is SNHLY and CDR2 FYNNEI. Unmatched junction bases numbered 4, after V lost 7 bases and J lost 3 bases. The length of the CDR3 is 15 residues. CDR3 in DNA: TGTGCCAGCACACGGACAGGGGGCGACACCGGGGAGCTGTTTTTT. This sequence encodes CASTRTGGDTGELFF.

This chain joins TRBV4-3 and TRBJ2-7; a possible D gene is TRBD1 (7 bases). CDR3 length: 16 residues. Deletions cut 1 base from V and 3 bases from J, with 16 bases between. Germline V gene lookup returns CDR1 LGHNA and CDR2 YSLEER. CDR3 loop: CASSQGRQGGNYEQYF. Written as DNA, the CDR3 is TGCGCCAGCAGCCAAGGCAGGCAGGGGGGCAACTACGAGCAGTACTTC.

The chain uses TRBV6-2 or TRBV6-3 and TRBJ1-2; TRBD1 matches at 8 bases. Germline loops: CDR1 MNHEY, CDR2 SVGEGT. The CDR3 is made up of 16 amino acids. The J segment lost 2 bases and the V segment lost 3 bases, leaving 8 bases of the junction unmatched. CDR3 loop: CASSYNRQGTNYGYTF. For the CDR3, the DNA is TGTGCCAGCAGTTATAATCGACAGGGGACGAACTATGGCTACACCTTC.

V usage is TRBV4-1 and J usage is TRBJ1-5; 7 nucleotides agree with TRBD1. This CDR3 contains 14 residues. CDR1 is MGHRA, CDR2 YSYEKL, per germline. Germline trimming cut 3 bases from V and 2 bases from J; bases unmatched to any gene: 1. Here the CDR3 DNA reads TGCGCCAGCAGCCAGGGACAGCGCAATCAGCCCCAGCATTTT. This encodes CASSQGQRNQPQHF.

CDR3 coding DNA: TGCGCCAGTCGGGGACTAGCGGTTCAGGCGCAGTATTTT. Its translation: CASRGLAVQAQYF. This chain uses TRBV5-1 with TRBJ2-3, with 11 positions matching TRBD2. CDR1 SGHRS and CDR2 YFSETQ come from the germline V gene. The CDR3 is 13 amino acids. V was pared by 8 bases and J by 10 bases, with 9 bases of the junction left unmatched.

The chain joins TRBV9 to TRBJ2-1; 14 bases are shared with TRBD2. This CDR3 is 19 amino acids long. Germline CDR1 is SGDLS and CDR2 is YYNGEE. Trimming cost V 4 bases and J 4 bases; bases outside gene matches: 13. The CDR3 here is CASSPHRGLAGDVYNEQFF. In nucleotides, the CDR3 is TGTGCCAGCAGCCCCCACCGGGGACTAGCGGGAGATGTTTACAATGAGCAGTTCTTC. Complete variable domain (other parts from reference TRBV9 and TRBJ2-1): DSGVTQTPKHLITATGQRVTLRCSPRSGDLSVYWYQQSLDQGLQFLIQYYNGEERAKGNILERFSAQQFPDLHSELNLSSLELGDSALYFCASSPHRGLAGDVYNEQFFGPGTRLTVL.

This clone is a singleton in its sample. CDR3: CASSVTTNTEAFF. The CDR3 DNA sequence: TGTGCCAGCAGTGTGACGACTAACACTGAAGCTTTCTTT. The genes are TRBV6-4 and TRBJ1-1; D gene ambiguous. V was cut by 4 bases and J by 2 bases, with 8 bases left in between. Germline values: CDR1 MRHNA, CDR2 SNTAGT. The CDR3 totals 13 residues.